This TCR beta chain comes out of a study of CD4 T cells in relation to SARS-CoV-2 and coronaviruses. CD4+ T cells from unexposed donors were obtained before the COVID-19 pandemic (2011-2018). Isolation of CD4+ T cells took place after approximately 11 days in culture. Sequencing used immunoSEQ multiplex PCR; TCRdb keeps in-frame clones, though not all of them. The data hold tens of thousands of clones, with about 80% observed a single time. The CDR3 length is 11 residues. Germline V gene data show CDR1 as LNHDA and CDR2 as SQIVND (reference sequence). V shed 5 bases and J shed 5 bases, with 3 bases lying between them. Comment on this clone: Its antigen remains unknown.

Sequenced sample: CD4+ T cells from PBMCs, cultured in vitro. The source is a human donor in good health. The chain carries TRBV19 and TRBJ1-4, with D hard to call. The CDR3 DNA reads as TGTGCCAGTAGTGAAAATGAAAAACTGTTTTTT. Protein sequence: CASSENEKLFF.